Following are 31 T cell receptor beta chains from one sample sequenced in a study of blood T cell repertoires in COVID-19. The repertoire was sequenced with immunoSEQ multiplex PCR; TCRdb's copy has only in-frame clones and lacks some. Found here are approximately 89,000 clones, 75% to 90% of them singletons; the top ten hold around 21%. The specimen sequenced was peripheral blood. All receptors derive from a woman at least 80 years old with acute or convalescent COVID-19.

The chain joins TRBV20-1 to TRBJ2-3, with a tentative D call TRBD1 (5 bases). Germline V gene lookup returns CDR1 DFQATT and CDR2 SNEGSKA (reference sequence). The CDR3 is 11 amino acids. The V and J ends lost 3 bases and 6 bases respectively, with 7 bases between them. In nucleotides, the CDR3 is TGCAGTGCTAGCAGGGTTGATACGCAGTATTTT. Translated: CSASRVDTQYF.

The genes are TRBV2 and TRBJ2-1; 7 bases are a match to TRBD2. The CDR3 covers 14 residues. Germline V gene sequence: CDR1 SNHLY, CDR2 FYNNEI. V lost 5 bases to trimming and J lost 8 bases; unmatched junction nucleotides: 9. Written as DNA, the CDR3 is TGTGCCAGCAGTATAGAGCGGGAAGGGGATGAGCAGTTCTTC. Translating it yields CASSIEREGDEQFF.

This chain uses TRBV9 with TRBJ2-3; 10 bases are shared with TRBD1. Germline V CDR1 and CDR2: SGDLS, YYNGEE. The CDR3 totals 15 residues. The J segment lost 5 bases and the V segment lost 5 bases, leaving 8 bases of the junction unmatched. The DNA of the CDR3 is TGTGCCAGCAGTGTTCCGGGACAGGGGCGAGATACGCAGTATTTT. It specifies CASSVPGQGRDTQYF.

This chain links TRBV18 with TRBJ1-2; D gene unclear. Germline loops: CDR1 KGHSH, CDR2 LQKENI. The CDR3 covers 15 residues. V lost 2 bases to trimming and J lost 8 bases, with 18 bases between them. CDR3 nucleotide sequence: TGTGCCAGCTCACCAATATGGACGGGGATAGGCGGCTACACCTTC. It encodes CASSPIWTGIGGYTF.

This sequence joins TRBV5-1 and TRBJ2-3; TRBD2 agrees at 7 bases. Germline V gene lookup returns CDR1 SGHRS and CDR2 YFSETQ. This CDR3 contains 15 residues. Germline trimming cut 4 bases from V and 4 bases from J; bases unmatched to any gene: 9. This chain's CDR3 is CASSPGTGGPDTQYF. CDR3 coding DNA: TGCGCCAGCAGCCCCGGGACGGGAGGACCAGATACGCAGTATTTT.

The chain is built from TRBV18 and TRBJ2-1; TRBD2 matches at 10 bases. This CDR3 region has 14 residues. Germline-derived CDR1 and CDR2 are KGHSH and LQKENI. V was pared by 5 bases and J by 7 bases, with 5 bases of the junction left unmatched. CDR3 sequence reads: CASSSGLAENEQFF. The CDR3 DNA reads TGTGCCAGCTCATCTGGACTAGCGGAGAATGAGCAGTTCTTC.

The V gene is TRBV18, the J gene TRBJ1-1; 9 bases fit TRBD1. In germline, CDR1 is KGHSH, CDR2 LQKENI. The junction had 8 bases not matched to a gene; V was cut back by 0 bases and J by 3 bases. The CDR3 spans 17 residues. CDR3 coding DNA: TGTGCCAGCTCACCACCTGTCACAGGGGGCTGGCACACTGAAGCTTTCTTT. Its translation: CASSPPVTGGWHTEAFF.

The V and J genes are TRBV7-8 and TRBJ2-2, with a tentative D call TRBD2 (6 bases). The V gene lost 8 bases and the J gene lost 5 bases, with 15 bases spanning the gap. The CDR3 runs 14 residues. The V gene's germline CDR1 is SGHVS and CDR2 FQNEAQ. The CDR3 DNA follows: TGTGCCAGCGGGACTCGATGGGGTACCGGGGAGCTGTTTTTT. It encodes CASGTRWGTGELFF.

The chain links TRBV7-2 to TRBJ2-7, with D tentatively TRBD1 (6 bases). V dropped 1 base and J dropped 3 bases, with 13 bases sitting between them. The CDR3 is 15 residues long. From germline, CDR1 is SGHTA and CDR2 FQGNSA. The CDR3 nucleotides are TGTGCCAGCAGCTTAGTGGGGGCGTGGAACTACGAGCAGTACTTC. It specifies CASSLVGAWNYEQYF.

CDR3 DNA: TGTGCTAGTGGTTTGGGACTAGCGGGACTGAATGAGCAGTTCTTC. It codes for CASGLGLAGLNEQFF. The V call is TRBV12-5, the J call TRBJ2-1; 11 nucleotides match TRBD2. The CDR3 sequence is 15 residues long. Germline lookup yields CDR1 LGHNT and CDR2 FRNRAP. J was trimmed by 7 bases and V by 1 base; bases with no gene match: 3.

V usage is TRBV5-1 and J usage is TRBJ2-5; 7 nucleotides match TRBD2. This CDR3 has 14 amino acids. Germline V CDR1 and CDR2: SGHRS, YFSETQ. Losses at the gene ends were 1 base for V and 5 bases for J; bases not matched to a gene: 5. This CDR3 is CASSLIDGRETQYF. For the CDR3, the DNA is TGCGCCAGCAGCTTGATTGACGGGAGGGAGACCCAGTACTTC.

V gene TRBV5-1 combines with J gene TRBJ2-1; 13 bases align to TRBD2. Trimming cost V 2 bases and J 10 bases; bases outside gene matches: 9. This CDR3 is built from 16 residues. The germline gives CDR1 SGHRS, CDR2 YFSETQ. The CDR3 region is CASSLPGLAGEGEQFF. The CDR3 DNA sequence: TGCGCCAGCAGCTTACCTGGACTAGCGGGAGAGGGGGAGCAGTTCTTC.

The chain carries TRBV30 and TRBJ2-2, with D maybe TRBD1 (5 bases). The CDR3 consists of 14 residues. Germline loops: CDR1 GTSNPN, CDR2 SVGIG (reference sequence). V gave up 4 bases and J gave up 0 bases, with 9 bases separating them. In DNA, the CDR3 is TGTGCCTGGACAGGGTCCCCGAACACCGGGGAGCTGTTTTTT. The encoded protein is CAWTGSPNTGELFF.

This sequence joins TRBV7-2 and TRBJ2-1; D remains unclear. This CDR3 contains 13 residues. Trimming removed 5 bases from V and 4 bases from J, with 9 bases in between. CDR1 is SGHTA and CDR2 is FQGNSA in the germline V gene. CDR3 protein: CASSPNTYNEQFF. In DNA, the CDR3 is TGTGCCAGCAGCCCGAACACGTACAATGAGCAGTTCTTC.

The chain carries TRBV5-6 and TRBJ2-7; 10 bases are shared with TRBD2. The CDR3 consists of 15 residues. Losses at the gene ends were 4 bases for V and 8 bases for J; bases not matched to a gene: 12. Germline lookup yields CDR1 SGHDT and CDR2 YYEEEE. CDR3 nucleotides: TGTGCCAGCAGCCCCGGGTGGGCTAGCGGGAGTAAGCAGTACTTC. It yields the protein CASSPGWASGSKQYF.

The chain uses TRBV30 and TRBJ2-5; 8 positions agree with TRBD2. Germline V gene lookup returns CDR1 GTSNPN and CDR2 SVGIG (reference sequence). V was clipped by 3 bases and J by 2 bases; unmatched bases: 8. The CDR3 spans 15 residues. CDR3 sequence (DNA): TGTGCCTGGAGCCCGACCGGGGGGGCGCAAGAGACCCAGTACTTC. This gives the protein CAWSPTGGAQETQYF.

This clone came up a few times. The chain's CDR3 is CASSQTSGGIPVNEQFF. CDR3 DNA sequence: TGTGCCAGCAGCCAAACTAGCGGGGGGATTCCTGTGAATGAGCAGTTCTTC. The V and J genes are TRBV3-1 (or the pseudogene TRBV3-2) and TRBJ2-1; 12 bases fit TRBD2. The CDR3 spans 17 residues. V was pared by 2 bases and J by 7 bases, with 9 bases of the junction left unmatched. Germline values: CDR1 LGHDT, CDR2 YNNKEL (reference sequence).

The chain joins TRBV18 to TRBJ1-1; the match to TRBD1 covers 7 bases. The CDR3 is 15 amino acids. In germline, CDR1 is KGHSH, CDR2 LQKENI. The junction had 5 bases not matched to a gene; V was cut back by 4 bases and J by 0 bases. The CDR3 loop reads CASSLRTGVNTEAFF. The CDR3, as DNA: TGTGCCAGCTCACTAAGGACAGGTGTGAACACTGAAGCTTTCTTT.

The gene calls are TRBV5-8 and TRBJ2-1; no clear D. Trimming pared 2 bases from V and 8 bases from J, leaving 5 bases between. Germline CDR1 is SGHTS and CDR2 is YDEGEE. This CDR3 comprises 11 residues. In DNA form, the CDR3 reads TGTGCCAGCAGCTTTACTCATGAGCAGTTCTTC. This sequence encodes CASSFTHEQFF.

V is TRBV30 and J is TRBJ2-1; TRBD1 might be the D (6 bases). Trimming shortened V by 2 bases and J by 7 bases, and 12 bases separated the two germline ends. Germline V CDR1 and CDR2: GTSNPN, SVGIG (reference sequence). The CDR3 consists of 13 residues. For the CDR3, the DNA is TGTGCCTGGAGTTTCTCTCAGGGGAATGAGCAGTTCTTC. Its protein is CAWSFSQGNEQFF.

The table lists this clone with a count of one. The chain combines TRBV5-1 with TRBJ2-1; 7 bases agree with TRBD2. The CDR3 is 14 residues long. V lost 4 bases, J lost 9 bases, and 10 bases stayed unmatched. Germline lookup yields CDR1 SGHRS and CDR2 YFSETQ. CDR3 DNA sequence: TGCGCCAGCAGCCAGTCGACTAGCTTTCCTGAGCAGTTCTTC. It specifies CASSQSTSFPEQFF.

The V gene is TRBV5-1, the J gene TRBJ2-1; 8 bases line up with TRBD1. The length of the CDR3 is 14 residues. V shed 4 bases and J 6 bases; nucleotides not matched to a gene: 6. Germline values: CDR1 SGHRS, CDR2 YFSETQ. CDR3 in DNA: TGCGCCAGCAGCCTGGAGCAGGGGGCCAATGAGCAGTTCTTC. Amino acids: CASSLEQGANEQFF.

CDR3 sequence reads: CATSDRLAGGPDTQYF. The CDR3 nucleotides are TGTGCCACCAGTGATCGACTAGCGGGGGGCCCAGATACGCAGTATTTT. The chain carries TRBV24-1 and TRBJ2-3, with TRBD2 matching over 13 bases. The CDR3 consists of 16 residues. The germline CDR1 and CDR2 sequences are KGHDR and SFDVKD. Trimming removed 3 bases from V and 4 bases from J; junction bases left unmatched: 3.

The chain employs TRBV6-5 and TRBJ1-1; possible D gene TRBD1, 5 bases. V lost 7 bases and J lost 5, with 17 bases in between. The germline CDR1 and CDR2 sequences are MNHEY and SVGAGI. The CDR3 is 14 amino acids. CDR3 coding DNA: TGTGCCAGCACCTCCCCGGGGGGTAAGACTGAAGCTTTCTTT. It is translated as CASTSPGGKTEAFF.

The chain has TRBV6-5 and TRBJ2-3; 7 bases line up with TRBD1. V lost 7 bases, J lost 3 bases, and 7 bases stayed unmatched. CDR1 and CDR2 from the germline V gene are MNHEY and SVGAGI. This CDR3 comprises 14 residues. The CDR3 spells CASKPGQSTDTQYF. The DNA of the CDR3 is TGTGCCAGCAAACCGGGACAGAGTACAGATACGCAGTATTTT.

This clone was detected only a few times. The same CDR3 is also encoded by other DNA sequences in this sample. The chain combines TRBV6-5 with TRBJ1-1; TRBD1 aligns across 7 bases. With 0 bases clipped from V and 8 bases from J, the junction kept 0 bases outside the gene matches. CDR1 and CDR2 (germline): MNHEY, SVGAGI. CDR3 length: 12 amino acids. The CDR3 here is CASSYSTGEAFF. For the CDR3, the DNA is TGTGCCAGCAGTTACTCGACAGGGGAAGCTTTCTTT.

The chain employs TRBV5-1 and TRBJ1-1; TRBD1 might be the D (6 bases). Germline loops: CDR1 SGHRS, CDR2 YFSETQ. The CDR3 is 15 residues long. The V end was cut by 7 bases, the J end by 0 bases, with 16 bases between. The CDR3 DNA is TGCGCCAGCTCTCTCGGAGGGGGGGTGAACACTGAAGCTTTCTTT. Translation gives CASSLGGGVNTEAFF.

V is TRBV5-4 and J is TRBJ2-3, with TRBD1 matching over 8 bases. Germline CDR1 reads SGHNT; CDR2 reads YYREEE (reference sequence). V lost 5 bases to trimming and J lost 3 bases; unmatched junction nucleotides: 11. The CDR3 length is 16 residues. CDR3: CASSHAGGTGTDTQYF. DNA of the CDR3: TGTGCCAGCAGTCACGCCGGAGGGACAGGAACAGATACGCAGTATTTT.

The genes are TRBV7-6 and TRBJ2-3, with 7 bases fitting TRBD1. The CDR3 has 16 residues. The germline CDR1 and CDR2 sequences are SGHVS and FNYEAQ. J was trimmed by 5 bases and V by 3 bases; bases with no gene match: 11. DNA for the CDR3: TGTGCCAGCAGCTTTTCCGTAGGACAGGCCATAGATACGCAGTATTTT. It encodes CASSFSVGQAIDTQYF.

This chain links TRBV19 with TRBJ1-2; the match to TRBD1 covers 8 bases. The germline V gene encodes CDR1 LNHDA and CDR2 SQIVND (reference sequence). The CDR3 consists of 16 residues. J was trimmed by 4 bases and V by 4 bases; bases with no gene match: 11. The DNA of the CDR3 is TGTGCCAGTAGTAAGGCCGGGACAGGAGAAGGCTATGGCTACACCTTC. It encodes CASSKAGTGEGYGYTF.

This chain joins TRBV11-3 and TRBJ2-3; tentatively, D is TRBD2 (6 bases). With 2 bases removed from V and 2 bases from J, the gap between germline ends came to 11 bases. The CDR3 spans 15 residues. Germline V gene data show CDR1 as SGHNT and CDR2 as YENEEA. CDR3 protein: CASSLKGLPTDTQYF. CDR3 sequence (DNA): TGTGCCAGCAGCTTAAAGGGACTTCCCACAGATACGCAGTATTTT.